This T cell receptor beta chain was observed in a study of blood T cells in healthy people across ages. A second PCR of about 6 to 12 cycles used a sample-barcoded 5' primer and a J-beta primer mix. Every cDNA molecule carried a tag from a template-switch adaptor bearing 12 random nucleotides. TCRdb redid the calling of the 5' RACE reads with MiXCR, one entry per CDR3 protein. The table has roughly 1.7 million distinct CDR3 sequences, 34% seen once; the top ten hold around 11%. A remark on this clonotype: At one of its ends the junction is not consistent with the germline gene, which may arise from a read error.

The CDR3 contains 16 residues. Germline V gene data show CDR1 as KGHSH and CDR2 as LQKENI. The clonotype originates from a woman aged 25-40 years in good health. V gene TRBV18 combines with J gene TRBJ1-1, with D maybe TRBD1 (5 bases). Sequencing input: blood. The CDR3, as DNA: TGTGCCAGCTCACCGCAGAACGACAGAACGAACGCTGAAGCTTTCTTT. Residues: CASSPQNDRTNAEAFF.